Presented here are 25 T cell receptor beta chains from one specimen sequenced in a study of T cell responses to AZD1222 COVID-19 vaccine. Assay used: immunoSEQ multiplex PCR; TCRdb lists only in-frame clones, some missing. The sample holds around 100,000 clones, 85% to 90% seen once. This material consisted of peripheral blood, taken on day 0 of AZD1222 vaccination. These TCRs come from an adult in good health.

This clone was found a few times. V and J are TRBV10-2 and TRBJ2-1; D is possibly TRBD2 (6 bases). The V gene lost 2 bases and the J gene lost 1 base, with 12 bases spanning the gap. CDR1 and CDR2 from the germline V gene are WSHSY and SAAADI. The CDR3 length is 16 residues. CDR3 sequence reads: CASSEVEGRSYNEQFF. CDR3 DNA sequence: TGCGCCAGCAGTGAGGTGGAGGGTCGGTCCTACAATGAGCAGTTCTTC.

The V gene is TRBV6-4, the J gene TRBJ1-2; D is perhaps TRBD1 (6 bases). The CDR3 has 13 amino acids. CDR1 MRHNA and CDR2 SNTAGT come from the germline V gene. Trimming removed 8 bases at V and 0 bases at J, with 10 bases between. The CDR3 DNA reads TGTGCCAGCTCGAGGGGGACTAACTATGGCTACACCTTC. It yields the protein CASSRGTNYGYTF.

The chain employs TRBV14 and TRBJ2-1; 10 nucleotides agree with TRBD1. After removal of 3 bases from V and 7 bases from J, the junction contained 6 bases not matched to a gene. The CDR3 totals 15 residues. CDR1 and CDR2 from the germline V gene are SGHDN and FVKESK. The CDR3 bases are TGTGCCAGCAGCCACCTGACAGGGGGCTTTAATGAGCAGTTCTTC. Its protein product is CASSHLTGGFNEQFF.

This rearrangement joins TRBV6-2 or TRBV6-3 to TRBJ1-5, with a possible D match to TRBD1 (6 bases). V dropped 5 bases and J dropped 0 bases, with 20 bases sitting between them. Germline values: CDR1 MNHEY, CDR2 SVGEGT. This CDR3 has 18 amino acids. The CDR3 region has the DNA TGTGCCAGCAGTAGAGACAGGACGAATACCAATAGCAATCAGCCCCAGCATTTT. Protein sequence: CASSRDRTNTNSNQPQHF.

This sequence joins TRBV14 and TRBJ2-1; D not certain. Trimming removed 0 bases from V and 2 bases from J, with 14 bases in between. Germline-derived CDR1 and CDR2 are SGHDN and FVKESK. The CDR3 spans 17 residues. The CDR3 region is CASSQDLGTLPYNEQFF. For the CDR3, the DNA is TGTGCCAGCAGCCAAGACTTGGGCACACTCCCCTACAATGAGCAGTTCTTC. The full variable domain, completed using reference TRBV14 and TRBJ2-1, is EAGVTQFPSHSVIEKGQTVTLRCDPISGHDNLYWYRRVMGKEIKFLLHFVKESKQDESGMPNNRFLAERTGGTYSTLKVQPAELEDSGVYFCASSQDLGTLPYNEQFFGPGTRLTVL.

The rearrangement joins TRBV10-1 to TRBJ2-7; 9 nucleotides line up with TRBD2. The trim removed 5 bases at V and 1 base at J, leaving 12 bases unmatched. CDR1 WNHNN and CDR2 SYGVQD come from the germline V gene (reference sequence). This CDR3 has 17 residues. CDR3 sequence (DNA): TGCGCCAGCAGTAAGCGGGAGGTAGGTCAGGAATCCTACGAGCAGTACTTC. This gives the protein CASSKREVGQESYEQYF.

The chain uses TRBV6-2 or TRBV6-3 and TRBJ2-5, with unresolved D. This CDR3 spans 12 amino acids. Germline lookup yields CDR1 MNHEY and CDR2 SVGEGT. Trimming removed 2 bases at V and 2 bases at J, with 3 bases between. CDR3 protein: CASSYGQETQYF. The CDR3 coding sequence is TGTGCCAGCAGTTACGGACAAGAGACCCAGTACTTC.

A few counts support this clone. The chain couples TRBV7-3 to TRBJ2-7; no firm D call. The V gene's germline CDR1 is SGHTA and CDR2 FQGTGA. V shed 7 bases and J shed 2 bases, with 3 bases lying between them. The CDR3 contains 10 residues. In DNA form, the CDR3 reads TGTGCCAGCACAACCTACGAGCAGTACTTC. This translates into CASTTYEQYF.

This clone was seen many times. The genes are TRBV12-3 or TRBV12-4 and TRBJ2-7, with D unresolved. The CDR3 is made up of 12 amino acids. The V end lost 5 bases, the J end lost 7 bases, and 12 bases lay between the germline ends. CDR3 DNA: TGTGCCAGCAGTACGAATACTGTAGAGCAGTACTTC. It yields the protein CASSTNTVEQYF.

CDR3 nucleotide sequence: TGTGCCAGCAGTCCGGGACAGTACAATGAGCAGTTCTTC. This sequence encodes CASSPGQYNEQFF. The rearrangement links TRBV2 to TRBJ2-1, with TRBD1 identical over 7 bases. V lost 5 bases to trimming and J lost 4 bases; unmatched junction nucleotides: 2. The CDR3 runs 13 residues. Per germline, CDR1 SNHLY and CDR2 FYNNEI. Drawing the rest from reference TRBV2 and TRBJ2-1, the complete variable domain is EPEVTQTPSHQVTQMGQEVILRCVPISNHLYFYWYRQILGQKVEFLVSFYNNEISEKSEIFDDQFSVERPDGSNFTLKIRSTKLEDSAMYFCASSPGQYNEQFFGPGTRLTVL.

V and J are TRBV5-1 and TRBJ1-6; the D is unclear. In germline, CDR1 is SGHRS, CDR2 YFSETQ. This CDR3 has 15 residues. Trimming shortened V by 3 bases and J by 1 base, and 8 bases separated the two germline ends. The CDR3 sequence: CASSSGGSYNSPLHF. The CDR3 DNA reads TGCGCCAGCAGCTCCGGTGGGTCCTATAATTCACCCCTCCACTTT.

The V and J genes are TRBV19 and TRBJ2-7; 10 nucleotides match TRBD1. The trim removed 3 bases at V and 3 bases at J, leaving 5 bases unmatched. The CDR3 spans 15 residues. The germline CDR1 and CDR2 sequences are LNHDA and SQIVND (reference sequence). The CDR3 spells CASSIRDRGFYEQYF. In DNA, the CDR3 is TGTGCCAGTAGTATCCGGGACAGGGGCTTCTACGAGCAGTACTTC.

V and J are TRBV19 and TRBJ1-3, with a possible D match to TRBD1 (5 bases). The CDR3 covers 14 residues. Germline-derived CDR1 and CDR2 are LNHDA and SQIVND (reference sequence). The V and J ends lost 5 bases and 11 bases respectively, with 19 bases between them. CDR3: CASSPASRDWAIYF. The CDR3 DNA is TGTGCCAGTAGTCCAGCGTCCAGGGATTGGGCCATATATTTT.

The rearrangement uses TRBV6-2 or TRBV6-3 and TRBJ2-7; the D is unclear. The germline V and J ends were trimmed by 4 bases and 5 bases, with 9 bases remaining between them. Germline values: CDR1 MNHEY, CDR2 SVGEGT. This CDR3 is built from 12 residues. The DNA of the CDR3 is TGTGCCAGCAGTTTGCTAGGAAACGAGCAGTACTTC. It codes for CASSLLGNEQYF.

Only a few counts were recorded for this clone. The chain carries TRBV7-2 and TRBJ2-3, with no clear D. The CDR3 consists of 16 residues. Germline V CDR1 and CDR2: SGHTA, FQGNSA. The V and J ends lost 2 bases and 0 bases respectively, with 12 bases between them. DNA of the CDR3: TGTGCCAGCAGCTTACCGGTGAGGCTTAGCACAGATACGCAGTATTTT. As protein: CASSLPVRLSTDTQYF.

The chain is built from TRBV6-5 and TRBJ2-7; 10 bases line up with TRBD2. This CDR3 comprises 15 residues. V trimming: 6 bases; J trimming: 2 bases; junction bases outside the gene matches: 7. Germline V gene sequence: CDR1 MNHEY, CDR2 SVGAGI. Here the CDR3 reads CASSSTSGVTYEQYF. As DNA, the CDR3 is TGTGCCAGCAGCAGCACTAGCGGGGTTACCTACGAGCAGTACTTC.

The chain employs TRBV6-5 and TRBJ1-1, with no clear D. The germline gives CDR1 MNHEY, CDR2 SVGAGI. The CDR3 length is 14 residues. V shed 6 bases and J shed 1 base, with 12 bases lying between them. Here the CDR3 DNA reads TGTGCCAGCAGGTATAGCCTGGGGAACACTGAAGCTTTCTTT. It yields the protein CASRYSLGNTEAFF.

The chain has TRBV7-9 and TRBJ2-1; 9 nucleotides agree with TRBD1. From germline, CDR1 is SEHNR and CDR2 FQNEAQ (reference sequence). The CDR3 sequence is 15 residues long. Trimming took 4 bases from V and 5 from J; bases not matched to a gene: 6. CDR3 bases: TGTGCCAGCAGCTCCGGGACAGGGCTAAACAATGAGCAGTTCTTC. Its translation is CASSSGTGLNNEQFF.

This clone was seen only once. The V call is TRBV5-5, the J call TRBJ1-5; 7 positions agree with TRBD1. CDR1 is SGHKS and CDR2 is YYEKEE in the germline V gene (reference sequence). The CDR3 length is 17 residues. Trimming took 3 bases from V and 2 from J; bases not matched to a gene: 11. CDR3 DNA: TGTGCCAGCAGCTCGGGACAGCTATTGCTGGGCAATCAGCCCCAGCATTTT. Protein product: CASSSGQLLLGNQPQHF.

This clone showed up just once. The chain recombines TRBV6-5 with TRBJ1-6, with D possibly being TRBD1 (5 bases). The CDR3 sequence is 13 residues long. V was pared by 6 bases and J by 6 bases, with 9 bases between. The germline gives CDR1 MNHEY, CDR2 SVGAGI. The DNA of the CDR3 is TGTGCCAGCAGGCTGGGGCCTAATTCACCCCTCCACTTT. Residues: CASRLGPNSPLHF.

J is TRBJ2-7 and V is TRBV12-3 or TRBV12-4; possible D gene TRBD1, 6 bases. The CDR3 contains 13 residues. The ends were cut back, 6 bases at V and 7 bases at J, with 16 bases in the middle. The CDR3 sequence: CASRIVGAREQYF. Here the CDR3 DNA reads TGTGCCAGCAGAATAGTGGGGGCGCGAGAGCAGTACTTC.

This rearrangement joins TRBV3-1 (or the pseudogene TRBV3-2) to TRBJ1-5; D unresolved. The V end lost 1 base, the J end lost 9 bases, and 22 bases lay between the germline ends. There are 17 residues in the CDR3. Germline V CDR1 and CDR2: LGHDT, YNNKEL (reference sequence). For the CDR3, the DNA is TGTGCCAGCAGCCAAGTCGGTGGGGTTATCGCGCTCCTGCCCCAGCATTTT. Translation: CASSQVGGVIALLPQHF.

The rearrangement joins TRBV2 to TRBJ2-7; the match to TRBD1 covers 11 bases. After removal of 1 base from V and 2 bases from J, the junction contained 1 base not matched to a gene. The CDR3 spans 15 residues. From germline, CDR1 is SNHLY and CDR2 FYNNEI. This chain's CDR3 is CASSEGGQGAYEQYF. DNA of the CDR3: TGTGCCAGCAGTGAAGGGGGACAGGGGGCCTACGAGCAGTACTTC.

This clone showed up just once. The CDR3: CASSQDGDSTDTQYF. As DNA, the CDR3 is TGCGCCAGCAGCCAGGATGGGGACAGCACAGATACGCAGTATTTT. The J gene is TRBJ2-3, the V gene TRBV4-1; D could derive from TRBD1 or TRBD2 (5 bases each). Germline V gene sequence: CDR1 MGHRA, CDR2 YSYEKL. This CDR3 spans 15 amino acids. V was cut by 3 bases and J by 0 bases, with 10 bases left in between.

This clone appeared a few times. Here the CDR3 reads CASGRNTDSPLHF. CDR3 DNA sequence: TGTGCCAGCGGCCGTAACACGGATTCACCCCTCCACTTT. The chain employs TRBV6-2 or TRBV6-3 and TRBJ1-6; unclear D gene. The CDR3 runs to 13 residues. Germline V CDR1 and CDR2: MNHEY, SVGEGT. V dropped 8 bases and J dropped 8 bases, with 13 bases sitting between them.